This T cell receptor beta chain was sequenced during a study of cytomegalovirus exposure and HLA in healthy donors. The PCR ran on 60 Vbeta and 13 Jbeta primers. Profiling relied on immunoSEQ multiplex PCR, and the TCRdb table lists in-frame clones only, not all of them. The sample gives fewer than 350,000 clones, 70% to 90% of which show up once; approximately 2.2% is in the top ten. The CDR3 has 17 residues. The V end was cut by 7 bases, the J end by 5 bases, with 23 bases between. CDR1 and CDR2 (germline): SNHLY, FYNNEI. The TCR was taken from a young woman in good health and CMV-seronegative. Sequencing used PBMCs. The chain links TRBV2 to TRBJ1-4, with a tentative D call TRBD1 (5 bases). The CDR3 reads CASIRQRDQGLNEKLFF. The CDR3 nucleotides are TGTGCCAGCATCAGACAGAGAGACCAGGGTCTAAATGAAAAACTGTTTTTT.